This T cell receptor beta chain was captured in a study of T cells expressing NK-cell markers. Germline CDR1 SQVTM, CDR2 ANQGSEA. The CDR3 extends over 11 amino acids. From its re-call of the 5' RACE reads, TCRdb lists each CDR3 protein once, without DNA. The table for this sample gives about 460,000 distinct CDR3 sequences. The sample consisted of blood T cells: a sorted CD56 or NKG2C T cell subset, CD4+ or CD8+ T cells, or bulk PBMC T cells (not recorded which). The chain has TRBV29-1 and TRBJ2-7; TCRdb calls TRBD2, which cannot be checked without DNA. This receptor was identified in a woman aged 50 to 60 in good health. The CDR3 region is CSFSAGYEQYF.